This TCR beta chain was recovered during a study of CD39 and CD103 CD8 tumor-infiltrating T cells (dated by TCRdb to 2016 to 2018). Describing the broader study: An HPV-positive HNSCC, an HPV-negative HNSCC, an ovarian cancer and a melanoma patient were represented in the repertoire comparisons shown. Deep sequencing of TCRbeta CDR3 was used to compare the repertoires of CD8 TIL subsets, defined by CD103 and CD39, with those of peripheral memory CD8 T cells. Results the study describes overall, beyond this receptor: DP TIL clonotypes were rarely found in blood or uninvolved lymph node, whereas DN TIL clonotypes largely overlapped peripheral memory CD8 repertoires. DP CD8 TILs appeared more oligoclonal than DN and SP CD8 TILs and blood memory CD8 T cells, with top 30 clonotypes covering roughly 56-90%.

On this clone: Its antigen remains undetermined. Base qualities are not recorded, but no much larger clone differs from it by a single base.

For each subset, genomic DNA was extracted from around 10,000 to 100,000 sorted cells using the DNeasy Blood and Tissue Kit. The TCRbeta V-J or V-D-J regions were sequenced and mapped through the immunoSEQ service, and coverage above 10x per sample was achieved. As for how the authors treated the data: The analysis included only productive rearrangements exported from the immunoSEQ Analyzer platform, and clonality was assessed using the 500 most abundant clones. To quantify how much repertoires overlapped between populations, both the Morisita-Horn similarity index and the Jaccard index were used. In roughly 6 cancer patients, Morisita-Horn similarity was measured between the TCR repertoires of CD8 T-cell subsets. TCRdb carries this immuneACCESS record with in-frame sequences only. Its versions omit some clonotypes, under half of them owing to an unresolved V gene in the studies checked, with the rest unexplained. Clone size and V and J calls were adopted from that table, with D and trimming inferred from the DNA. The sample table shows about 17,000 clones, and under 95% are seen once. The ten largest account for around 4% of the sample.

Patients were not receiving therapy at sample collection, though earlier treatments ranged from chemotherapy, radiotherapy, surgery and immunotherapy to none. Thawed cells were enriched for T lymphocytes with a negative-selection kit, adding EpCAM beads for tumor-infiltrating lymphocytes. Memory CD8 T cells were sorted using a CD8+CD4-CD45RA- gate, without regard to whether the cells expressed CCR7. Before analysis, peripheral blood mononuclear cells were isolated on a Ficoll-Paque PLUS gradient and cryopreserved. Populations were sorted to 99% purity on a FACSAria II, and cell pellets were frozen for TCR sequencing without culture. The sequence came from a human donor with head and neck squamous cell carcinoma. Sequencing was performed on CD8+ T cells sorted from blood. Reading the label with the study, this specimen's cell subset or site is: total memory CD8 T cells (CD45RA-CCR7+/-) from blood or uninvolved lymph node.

In nucleotide form, the sequence is TGTGCCAGCCAGACTAGCTTTGCAGATACGCAGTATTTT. Its translation reads: CASQTSFADTQYF. Recombination joined TRBV27 with TRBJ2-3; the central 7 bases match TRBD2. For CDR1 and CDR2, the germline V gene (reference sequence) lists MNHEY and SMNVEV. V ends up 8 bases short and J 4 bases short, with an unmatched junction base count of 6. Measured from the cysteine to the phenylalanine, the CDR3 is 13 residues long. Of all the DNA, just the CDR3 is kept, 39 bases in frame from base 1.